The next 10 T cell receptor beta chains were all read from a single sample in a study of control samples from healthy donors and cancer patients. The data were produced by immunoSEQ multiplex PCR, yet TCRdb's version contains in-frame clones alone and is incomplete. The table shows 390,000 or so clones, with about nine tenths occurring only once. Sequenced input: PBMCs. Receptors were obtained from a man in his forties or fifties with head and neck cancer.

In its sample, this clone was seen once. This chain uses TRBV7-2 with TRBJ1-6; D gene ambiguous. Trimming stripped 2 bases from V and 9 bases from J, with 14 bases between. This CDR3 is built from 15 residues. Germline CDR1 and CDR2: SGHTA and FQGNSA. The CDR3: CASSLQGALSSPLHF. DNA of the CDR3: TGTGCCAGCAGCTTACAAGGTGCCCTTAGTTCACCCCTCCACTTT.

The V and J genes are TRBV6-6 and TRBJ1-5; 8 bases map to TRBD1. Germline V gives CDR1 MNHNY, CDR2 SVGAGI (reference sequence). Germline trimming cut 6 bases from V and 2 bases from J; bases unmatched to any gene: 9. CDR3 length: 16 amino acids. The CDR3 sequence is CASSPGQAFGNQPQHF. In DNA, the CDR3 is TGTGCCAGCAGCCCGGGACAGGCCTTTGGCAATCAGCCCCAGCATTTT.

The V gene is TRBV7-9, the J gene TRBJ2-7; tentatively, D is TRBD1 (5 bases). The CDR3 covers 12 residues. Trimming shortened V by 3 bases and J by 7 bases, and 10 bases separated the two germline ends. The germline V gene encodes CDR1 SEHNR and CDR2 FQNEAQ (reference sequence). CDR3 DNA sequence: TGTGCCAGCAGCTTTCTAGGGGTGGAGCAGTACTTC. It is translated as CASSFLGVEQYF.

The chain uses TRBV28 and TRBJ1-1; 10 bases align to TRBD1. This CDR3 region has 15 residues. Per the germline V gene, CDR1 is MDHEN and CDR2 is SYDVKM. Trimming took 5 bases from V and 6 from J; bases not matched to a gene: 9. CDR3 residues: CASSTSGTGDPEAFF. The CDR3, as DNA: TGTGCCAGCAGTACCTCCGGGACAGGGGACCCTGAAGCTTTCTTT.

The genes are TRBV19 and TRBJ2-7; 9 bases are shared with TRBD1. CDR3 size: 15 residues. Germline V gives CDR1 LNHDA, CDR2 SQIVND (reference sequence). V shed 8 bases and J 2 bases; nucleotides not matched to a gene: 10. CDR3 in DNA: TGTGCCAGTCAGGGGGAAGACAGGGGGACCTACGAGCAGTACTTC. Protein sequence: CASQGEDRGTYEQYF.

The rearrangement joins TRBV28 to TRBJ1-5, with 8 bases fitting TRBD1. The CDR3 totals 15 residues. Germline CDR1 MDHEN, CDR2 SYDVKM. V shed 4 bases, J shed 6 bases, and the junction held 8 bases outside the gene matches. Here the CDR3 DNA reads TGTGCCAGCAGTTCCTCAGGGGGCGCGGGTCAGCCCCAGCATTTT. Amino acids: CASSSSGGAGQPQHF. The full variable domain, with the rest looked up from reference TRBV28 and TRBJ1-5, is DVKVTQSSRYLVKRTGEKVFLECVQDMDHENMFWYRQDPGLGLRLIYFSYDVKMKEKGDIPEGYSVSREKKERFSLILESASTNQTSMYLCASSSSGGAGQPQHFGDGTRLSIL.

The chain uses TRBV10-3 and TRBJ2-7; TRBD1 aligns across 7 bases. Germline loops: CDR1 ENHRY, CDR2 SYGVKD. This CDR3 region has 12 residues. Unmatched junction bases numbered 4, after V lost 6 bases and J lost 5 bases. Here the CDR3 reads CAIRGDRNEQYF. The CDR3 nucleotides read TGTGCCATCAGGGGGGACAGAAACGAGCAGTACTTC.

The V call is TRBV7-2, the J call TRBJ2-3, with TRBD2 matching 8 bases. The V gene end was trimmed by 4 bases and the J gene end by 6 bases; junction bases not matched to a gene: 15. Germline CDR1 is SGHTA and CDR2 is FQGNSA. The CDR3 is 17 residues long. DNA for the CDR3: TGTGCCAGCAGCTCCCCCCATTTGCGGGGGGTCCGGGATACGCAGTATTTT. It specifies CASSSPHLRGVRDTQYF. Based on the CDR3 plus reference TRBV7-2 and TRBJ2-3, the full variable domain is GAGVSQSPSNKVTEKGKDVELRCDPISGHTALYWYRQSLGQGLEFLIYFQGNSAPDKSGLPSDRFSAERTGGSVSTLTIQRTQQEDSAVYLCASSSPHLRGVRDTQYFGPGTRLTVL.

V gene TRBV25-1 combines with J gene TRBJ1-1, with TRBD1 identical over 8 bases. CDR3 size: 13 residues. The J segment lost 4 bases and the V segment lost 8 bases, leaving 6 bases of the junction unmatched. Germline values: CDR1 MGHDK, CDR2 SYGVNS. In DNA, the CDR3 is TGTGCCAGCCTGGACAGGGTAGGCACTGAAGCTTTCTTT. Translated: CASLDRVGTEAFF.

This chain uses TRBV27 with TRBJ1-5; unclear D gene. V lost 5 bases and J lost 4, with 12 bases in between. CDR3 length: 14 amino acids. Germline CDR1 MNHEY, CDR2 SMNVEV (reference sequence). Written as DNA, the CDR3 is TGTGCCAGCAGTACGCCCGGCCTTAATCAGCCCCAGCATTTT. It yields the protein CASSTPGLNQPQHF.